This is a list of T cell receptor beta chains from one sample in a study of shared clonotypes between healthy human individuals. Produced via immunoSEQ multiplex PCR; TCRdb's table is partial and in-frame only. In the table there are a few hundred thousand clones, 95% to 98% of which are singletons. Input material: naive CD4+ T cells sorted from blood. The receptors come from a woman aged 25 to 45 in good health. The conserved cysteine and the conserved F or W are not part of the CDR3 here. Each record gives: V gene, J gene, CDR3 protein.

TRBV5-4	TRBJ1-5	ASSLLGAGQPQH
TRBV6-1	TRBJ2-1	ASSASGQIHEQF
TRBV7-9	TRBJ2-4	ASSTPPGTLAKNIQY
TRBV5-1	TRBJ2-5	ASGQEETQY
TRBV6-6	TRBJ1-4	ASSDRGRGNEKLF
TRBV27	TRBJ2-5	ASSLIQETQY
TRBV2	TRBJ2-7	ASIRDASYEQY
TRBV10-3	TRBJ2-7	AISESQGREVQY
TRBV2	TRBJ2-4	ASSEQGPSTKNIQY
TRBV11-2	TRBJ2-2	ASSLVFLGELF
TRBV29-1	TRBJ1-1	SVEVRFDTEAF
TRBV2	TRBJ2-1	ASSERGEQF
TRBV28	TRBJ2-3	ASSLVPLSPTDTQY
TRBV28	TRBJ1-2	ASSRQGAGYT
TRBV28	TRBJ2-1	ASSRRDQLYNEQF
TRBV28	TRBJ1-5	ASNPGQGARQPQH
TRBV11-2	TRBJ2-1	ASSFAIGAGGSYNEQF
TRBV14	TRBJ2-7	ASSRPGRTSSWSYEQY
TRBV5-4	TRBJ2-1	ASSLMVQYSYNEQF
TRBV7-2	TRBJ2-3	ASSPIASGNTDTQY
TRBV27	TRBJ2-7	ASSRHPYEQY
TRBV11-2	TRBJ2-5	ASSLGRRRSGGETQY
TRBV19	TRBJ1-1	ASSRRGVNTEAF
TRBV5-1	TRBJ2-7	ASSLVDGRAAYEQY
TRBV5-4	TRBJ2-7	ASSLEVTSPYEQY
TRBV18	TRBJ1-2	ASSPLPGNYGYT
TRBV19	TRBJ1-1	ASSMFPGLVSEAF
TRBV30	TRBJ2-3	AWSVGLAGV
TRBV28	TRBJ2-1	ASSRTSGSYNEQF
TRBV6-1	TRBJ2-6	ASSEAGAGANVLT
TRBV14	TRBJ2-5	ASSQDLPTSGIYGTQY
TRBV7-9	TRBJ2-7	ASSLAAGGPSDEQY
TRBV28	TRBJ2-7	ASSAPPGLAGSYEQY
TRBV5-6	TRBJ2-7	ASSLSSGLFLAYEQY
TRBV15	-	ATSRGAGGHRGEQY
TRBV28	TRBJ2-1	ASSQSNSNEQF
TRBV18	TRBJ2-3	ATGRSGASTDTQY
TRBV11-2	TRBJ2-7	ASSLGLAGPYEQY
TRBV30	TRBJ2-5	AWSGEGSGSWKTQY
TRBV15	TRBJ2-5	ATSRPLGAGLGETQY
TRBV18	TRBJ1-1	ASSPLENMNTEAF
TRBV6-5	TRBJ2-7	ASSYMGQGNHEQY
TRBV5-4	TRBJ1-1	ASSLSGGVPEAF
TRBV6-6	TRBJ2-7	ASSYLRGSYEQY
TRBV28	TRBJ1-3	ASSSGQVDTIY
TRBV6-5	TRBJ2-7	ASTSPGTGFYEQY
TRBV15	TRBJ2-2	ATSSETGTSGELF
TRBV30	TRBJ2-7	AWSVKTATRYEQY
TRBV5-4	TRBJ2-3	ASSLGLSGRASTDTQY
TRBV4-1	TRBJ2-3	ASSQVSLPGLSGDTQY
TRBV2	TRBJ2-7	ASRRLAGYEQY
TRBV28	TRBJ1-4	ASSAFGTGGEKLF
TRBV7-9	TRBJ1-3	ASSLAVGPGNTIY
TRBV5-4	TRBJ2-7	ASSSVGEQY
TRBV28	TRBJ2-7	ASSSPPNLNEQY